The 8 T cell receptor beta chains below were found in one sample sequenced in a study of response to subunit inactivated influenza vaccine. In TCRdb, the RT-PCR reads were re-called with MiXCR into one record per CDR3 protein. Of around 530,000 distinct CDR3 sequences listed, roughly 10% were seen once; the top ten hold more than 8.5%. The material was PBMCs from blood, obtained on the day of vaccination. The receptor source for this set is a man aged 50 or older who received an inactivated influenza vaccine.

This clonotype has a handful of counts. The chain links TRBV27 to TRBJ2-7; TRBD2 agrees at 7 bases. Trimming took 5 bases from V and 3 from J; bases not matched to a gene: 7. Germline-derived CDR1 and CDR2 are MNHEY and SMNVEV (reference sequence). The CDR3 sequence is 14 residues long. The CDR3 DNA reads TGTGCCAGCAGTAAATACGGACTAGTCTACGAGCAGTACTTC. As protein: CASSKYGLVYEQYF.

The chain joins TRBV11-2 to TRBJ2-7; 7 positions agree with TRBD1. The junction had 9 bases not matched to a gene; V was cut back by 1 base and J by 3 bases. The CDR3 has 16 residues. Germline V gene sequence: CDR1 SGHAT, CDR2 FQNNGV. The CDR3 sequence is CASSLGGTEVYYEQYF. In DNA form, the CDR3 reads TGTGCCAGCAGCTTAGGGGGGACAGAGGTCTACTACGAGCAGTACTTC. Variable domain in full (rest from reference TRBV11-2 and TRBJ2-7): EAGVAQSPRYKIIEKRQSVAFWCNPISGHATLYWYQQILGQGPKLLIQFQNNGVVDDSQLPKDRFSAERLKGVDSTLKIQPAKLEDSAVYLCASSLGGTEVYYEQYFGPGTRLTVT.

This chain uses TRBV20-1 with TRBJ2-5; 8 bases match TRBD2. There are 14 residues in the CDR3. V dropped 5 bases and J dropped 5; count of bases not matched to a gene: 10. Germline assignment: CDR1 DFQATT and CDR2 SNEGSKA (reference sequence). In DNA form, the CDR3 reads TGCAGTGCTGACGGGGGGGCAAGTTTGGAGACCCAGTACTTC. Translating gives CSADGGASLETQYF.

This clonotype was observed at least ten times. V and J are TRBV18 and TRBJ2-3, with TRBD1 as a possible D gene (6 bases). Trimming removed 6 bases at V and 6 bases at J, with 25 bases between. CDR3 length equals 17 residues. Germline values: CDR1 KGHSH, CDR2 LQKENI. CDR3 nucleotides: TGTGCCAGCTCGCCTGTCCTAGGACAGCTAAGTTGGGATACGCAGTATTTT. This codes for CASSPVLGQLSWDTQYF.

This clonotype was picked up many times. The chain uses TRBV7-2 and TRBJ2-3, with 8 bases lining up with TRBD2. The V segment lost 5 bases and the J segment 1 base; nucleotides outside the gene matches: 2. CDR1 is SGHTA and CDR2 is FQGNSA in the germline V gene. CDR3 size: 14 residues. The CDR3 nucleotides are TGTGCCAGCAGCCGGGGGGGAGGCACAGATACGCAGTATTTT. Residues: CASSRGGGTDTQYF.

This clonotype was picked up a small number of times. The DNA of the CDR3 is TGCAGTGCATGGACAGGACTCTATAGCAATCAGCCCCAGCATTTT. Residues: CSAWTGLYSNQPQHF. V and J are TRBV20-1 and TRBJ1-5; TRBD1 agrees at 7 bases. There are 15 residues in the CDR3. Germline V gene data show CDR1 as DFQATT and CDR2 as SNEGSKA (reference sequence). With 6 bases clipped from V and 0 bases from J, the junction kept 8 bases outside the gene matches.

This clonotype has just a few counts. This chain joins TRBV4-1 and TRBJ2-3; no reliable D call. The length of the CDR3 is 14 residues. V dropped 0 bases and J dropped 6 bases, with 10 bases sitting between them. The germline V gene has CDR1 MGHRA and CDR2 YSYEKL. The CDR3 region has the DNA TGCGCCAGCAGCCAAGATTTAATTCCGGATACGCAGTATTTT. Amino acids: CASSQDLIPDTQYF.

The chain employs TRBV9 and TRBJ2-5; D could derive from TRBD1 or TRBD2 (5 bases each). V was shortened by 0 bases and J by 5 bases, with 14 bases between the two germline ends. CDR3 length: 15 amino acids. Germline assignment: CDR1 SGDLS and CDR2 YYNGEE. This chain's CDR3 is CASSVGGSQWETQYF. The CDR3 nucleotides are TGTGCCAGCAGCGTAGGGGGGTCACAATGGGAGACCCAGTACTTC.